The rows below give T cell receptor beta chains drawn from one sample of a study of blood T cells in healthy people across ages. Using its own MiXCR run on the 5' RACE reads, TCRdb lists one record per CDR3 protein. Of approximately 800,000 distinct CDR3 sequences in the sample, 30% to 45% were seen once. Sequenced sample: blood. These receptors were taken from a man younger than 35 in good health. Both conserved end residues are part of each CDR3. A D gene is named only where the DNA matches it firmly. Size values are once, few and many counts, or a class for expanded clones, and some rows have none.

v_gene	j_gene	abundance	d_gene	CDR3nt	CDR3aa
TRBV12-3/TRBV12-4	TRBJ2-3	many	-	TGTGCCAGCAGTCATCCGGGCATGGCAGATACGCAGTATTTT	CASSHPGMADTQYF
TRBV3-1	TRBJ2-1	few	TRBD2	TGTGCCAGCAGCCCGGGACTAGCGGGGGGGTACAATGAGCAGTTCTTC	CASSPGLAGGYNEQFF
TRBV19	TRBJ1-2	-	-	TGTGCCAGTAGTACCTCCGACAATAACTATGGCTACACCTTC	CASSTSDNNYGYTF
TRBV9	TRBJ1-1	-	TRBD1	TGTGCCAGCAGCGAGTCCCTACAGGGGGGGAACACTGAAGCTTTCTTT	CASSESLQGGNTEAFF
TRBV7-2	TRBJ2-5	few	TRBD1	TGTGCCAGCACCACTCGGGCAGGGGGCGCGAATTGGGAGACCCAGTACTTC	CASTTRAGGANWETQYF
TRBV15	TRBJ1-6	-	-	TGTGCCACCAGCAGAGAAGTCGGCCTTAGTAATTCACCCCTCCACTTT	CATSREVGLSNSPLHF
TRBV2	TRBJ1-2	few	-	TGTGCCAGCATTTTCCACAGAAACTATGGCTACACCTTC	CASIFHRNYGYTF
TRBV6-6	TRBJ2-3	-	-	TGTGCCAGCAGCCCCAAACCGGGGGTGACGTTGACAGATACGCAGTATTTT	CASSPKPGVTLTDTQYF
TRBV3-1	TRBJ2-7	-	TRBD1	TGTGCCAGCAGCCAAGATGGGGGACAGGGTACCTACGAGCAGTACTTC	CASSQDGGQGTYEQYF
TRBV20-1	TRBJ1-5	once	-	TGCAGTGCTAGTTATGGGAATAGCAATCAGCCCCAGCATTTT	CSASYGNSNQPQHF
TRBV4-2	TRBJ1-4	few	-	TGTGCCAGCAGCCAAGCCCTAGGGACGACTAATGAAAAACTGTTTTTT	CASSQALGTTNEKLFF
TRBV2	TRBJ2-5	once	TRBD2	TGTGCCAGCAAGAGGGGACTAGCGGGGGGAGAGACCCAGTACTTC	CASKRGLAGGETQYF
TRBV9	TRBJ1-2	few	-	TGTGCCAGCAGCGTAGACAGTTGGACCCGGGATGGCTACACCTTC	CASSVDSWTRDGYTF
TRBV20-1	TRBJ2-5	few	-	TGCAGTGCTAGAGATGGGGATGCGGGAGAGACCCAGTACTTC	CSARDGDAGETQYF
TRBV5-1	TRBJ2-1	many	-	TGCGCCAGCAGCTTGGCCGGGCATGAGCAGTTCTTC	CASSLAGHEQFF
TRBV15	TRBJ2-1	-	TRBD2	TGTGCCACCAGCAGAGATGGGGGGAGGGCCAAACATGAGCAGTTCTTC	CATSRDGGRAKHEQFF
TRBV28	TRBJ1-2	many	-	TGTGCCAGCAGTCCACCCAACAGCCTTTTCTATGGCTACACCTTC	CASSPPNSLFYGYTF
TRBV12-3/TRBV12-4	TRBJ2-5	many	-	TGTGCCAGCAGTTTAGGGAGGACGGGACAGACCCAGTACTTC	CASSLGRTGQTQYF
TRBV7-2	TRBJ1-1	-	-	TGTGCCAGCAGCCCGAACGGCGCCCAGAACACTGAAGCTTTCTTT	CASSPNGAQNTEAFF
TRBV29-1	TRBJ2-3	many	TRBD1	TGCAGCGTTGAGTTGGGACAGGGTACAGATACGCAGTATTTT	CSVELGQGTDTQYF
TRBV12-3/TRBV12-4	TRBJ1-2	few	-	TGTGCCAGCAGTTTCGGGGGGCGTGATGGCTACACCTTC	CASSFGGRDGYTF
TRBV20-1	TRBJ2-7	-	TRBD1	TGCAGTGCTAGTGAGGGGGCCGACTACAATGAGCAGTACTTC	CSASEGADYNEQYF
TRBV9	TRBJ2-4	-	-	TGTGCCAGCAGCGTTGACAGGACGGGAGACATTCAGTACTTC	CASSVDRTGDIQYF
TRBV6-6	TRBJ2-5	-	-	TGTGCCAGCAGTTACCCCGCCAGGAACCAAGAGACCCAGTACTTC	CASSYPARNQETQYF
TRBV2	TRBJ2-7	-	TRBD2	TGTGCCAGCTGGGGAAGTACTAGCGGGACCTACGAGCAGTACTTC	CASWGSTSGTYEQYF
TRBV4-1	TRBJ1-2	few	-	TGCGCCAGCAGACAACCCGGGATCTCGGGGGGCTACACCTTC	CASRQPGISGGYTF
TRBV7-2	TRBJ1-1	few	-	TGTGCCAGCGACTTGCCTGGGCACACTGAAGCTTTCTTT	CASDLPGHTEAFF
TRBV4-2	TRBJ2-7	-	TRBD2	TGTGCCAGCAGCCAAGATTTGGCAGGGACTAGCAACGAGCAGTACTTC	CASSQDLAGTSNEQYF
TRBV7-8	TRBJ2-3	many	TRBD1	TGTGCCAGCAGCTTAACCCGGGACAGGGGTTGGTCAGATACGCAGTATTTT	CASSLTRDRGWSDTQYF
TRBV5-6	TRBJ2-3	many	TRBD2	TGTGCCAGTGGGCGGGGGGGCACAGATACGCAGTATTTT	CASGRGGTDTQYF
TRBV5-1	TRBJ2-1	-	TRBD2	TGCGCCAGCAGCCCGATGGGCGGGGGAGGAAAGTTCTTC	CASSPMGGGGKFF
TRBV18	TRBJ1-2	-	-	TGTGCCAGCTCACCACCGAGGGGCATTTCGGGGGGAGATGGCTACACCTTC	CASSPPRGISGGDGYTF
TRBV5-1	TRBJ2-3	few	TRBD2	TGCGCCAGCATCGGGGGGATCTCTAGCACAGATACGCAGTATTTT	CASIGGISSTDTQYF
TRBV25-1	TRBJ2-7	-	TRBD1	TGTGCCAGCAGTGAATATGGGACAGCGAATGAGCAGTACTTC	CASSEYGTANEQYF
TRBV3-1	TRBJ1-6	-	-	TGTGCCAGCAGCTCAGCCCCAGGGCTTACTAATTCACCCCTCCACTTT	CASSSAPGLTNSPLHF
TRBV6-2/TRBV6-3	TRBJ2-1	-	TRBD2	TGTGCCGGCAGTTACGGCCCAACTAGCGGGGATTTCCAGTTCTTC	CAGSYGPTSGDFQFF
TRBV4-3	TRBJ2-5	once	-	TGCGCCAGCAGCCAAGGGGCTGGGGAGCAGTACTTC	CASSQGAGEQYF
TRBV29-1	TRBJ1-4	-	-	TGCAGCGCCGGGAACAGGGAGACTGAAAAACTGTTTTTT	CSAGNRETEKLFF
TRBV27	TRBJ1-1	few	-	TGTGCCAGCAGTTTGGAAGGTACCCGGGGCACTGAAGCTTTCTTT	CASSLEGTRGTEAFF
TRBV7-2	TRBJ2-7	-	-	TGTGCCAGCAGCTTAGCGCCGTCTACCTCCGTAGGGAATGAGCAGTACTTC	CASSLAPSTSVGNEQYF
TRBV7-2	TRBJ2-5	-	-	TGTGCCAGCAGCCCCCCACCGGGCTCCAGGTGGATCCAAGAGACCCAGTACTTC	CASSPPPGSRWIQETQYF
TRBV7-2	TRBJ2-7	-	TRBD2	TGTGCCAGCAGCTTAGGGGCTAGCGGGGTCTACGAGCAGTACTTC	CASSLGASGVYEQYF
TRBV7-2	TRBJ2-2	once	-	TGTGCCAGCAGCCTTCGTATGGGGGACACCGGGGAGCTGTTTTTT	CASSLRMGDTGELFF
TRBV6-5	TRBJ2-1	-	-	TGTGCCAACAGTTACTCCCTGCCAGGGTCTGGGGGGATTCTACGGTACAATGAGCAGTTCTTC	CANSYSLPGSGGILRYNEQFF
TRBV18	TRBJ2-5	few	-	TGTGCCAGCTCACCGGCAGGGAGGAGGCAAGAGACCCAGTACTTC	CASSPAGRRQETQYF
TRBV7-2	TRBJ1-4	-	-	TGTGCCAGCAGCTTAGTTAACGGAAAACTGTTTTTT	CASSLVNGKLFF
TRBV6-6	TRBJ1-2	few	TRBD1	TGTGCCAGCAGCCCGGGACAGGTAGCCTATGGCTACACCTTC	CASSPGQVAYGYTF
TRBV20-1	TRBJ2-7	-	TRBD1	TGCAGTGCTACCCCCTCGGACAGGGCCAACTACAATGAGCAGTACTTC	CSATPSDRANYNEQYF
TRBV27	TRBJ1-6	-	-	TGTGCCAGCAGAAGTACCAGGGTCCGGGGCGATTCACCCCTCCACTTT	CASRSTRVRGDSPLHF
TRBV20-1	TRBJ1-6	many	-	TGCAGTGCTTCCAAGGTGGAGGATAATTCACCCCTCCACTTT	CSASKVEDNSPLHF
TRBV7-2	TRBJ2-1	few	TRBD2	TGTGCCAGCAGCGTGACTAGCGGGGGTTCTGAGCAGTTCTTC	CASSVTSGGSEQFF
TRBV4-2	TRBJ2-3	many	TRBD2	TGTGCCAGCAGGTTAGCGGGGGGGCCGGATACGCAGTATTTT	CASRLAGGPDTQYF